This T cell receptor (beta chain) was captured in a study of CXCR3-negative and CXCR3-positive naive CD8 T cells (dated by TCRdb to between 2018 and 2020). About the full investigation: Around 140 million TRB reads were obtained in total, roughly 1.5 +/- 0.3 million reads per library. Diversity and physicochemical repertoire analyses were performed on about a dozen donors pooled from two independent experiments. The TRBV-TRBJ cluster analysis covered naive subsets from about five donors and memory cells from 3 donors.

Overall results and qualifications from the work: CXCR3 expression partially decreased after cryopreservation, so most assays used freshly isolated PBMCs. Both naive subsets had comparably high repertoire diversity, while memory CD8+ T cells had much lower repertoire diversity. Because surface CD5, which has been linked to self-reactivity in mice, was comparable between naive subsets, TCR interaction strength was also inferred from TRB CDR3 physicochemical properties. Within the same donor, TRBV-TRBJ usage looked similar between naive CXCR3-negative and CXCR3-positive cells, but memory cells had distinct patterns. Compared with CXCR3-negative naive cells, CXCR3-positive naive cells had TRB CDR3s with higher hydrophobicity (lower Kidera factor 4), lower energy, and higher strength and volume indices.

The sequencing machine was a NextSeq 550. The Human TCR Profiling Kit (MiLaboratory) was used to make UMI-labeled 5' RACE TRB cDNA libraries. The full amount of extracted RNA was used for cDNA synthesis, and the full amount of resulting cDNA was used for PCR amplification. Libraries were prepared in parallel with an identical number of PCR cycles. On the authors' methods: With a minimum of two reads required per UMI, MIGEC and MiXCR pulled out about 50,000 +/- 10,000 unique UMI-labeled TRB cDNA molecules from each library. On average, each library contained approximately 40,000 +/- 10,000 functional in-frame TRB CDR3 nucleotide clonotypes without stop codons. After each sample was downsampled to 5000 UMI-labeled TRB molecules, VDJtools was used to calculate diversity metrics such as normalized Shannon-Wiener and Chao1. For the central five CDR3 residues, VDJtools calculated physicochemical properties weighted by clonotype size, namely interaction energy, strength, volume and Kidera factor 4. TCRdb reprocessed the reads and provides one entry for every CDR3 protein sequence; no DNA is given. TCRdb's processing, not the study's, gives the V and J calls here. The table for this sample shows 100,000 to 150,000 distinct CDR3 sequences. The ten largest make up 0.41% of the sample.

CDR1 and CDR2 are drawn from the germline V gene: MDHEN, SYDVKM. Inclusive of the bounding cysteine and phenylalanine, the CDR3 is 11 residues long. No DNA appears here. For each CD8+ T cell subset, flow sorting was done in triplicate, and around 300,000 cells per subset went directly into RLT lysis buffer. To exclude memory contaminants, naive CD8+ T cells were stringently defined as CD45RO-CCR7+CD27+CD95-. Peripheral blood mononuclear cells were isolated from buffy coats using standard density gradient centrifugation. A FACSAria III was used to flow-sort naive CXCR3-negative and CXCR3-positive CD8+ T cells. An RNeasy Mini Kit was used to extract total RNA from the sorted cells. Worth noting for this clonotype: Its antigen is not yet known.

This TCR was recovered from a human donor in good health. Some clones in this sample may be carry-over from other donors' samples. Specimen: naive CXCR3+ CD8+ T cells from blood. Read against the paper, the sample's cell subset or site label means: CD45RO-CCR7+CD27+CD95- naive CD8+ T cells expressing CXCR3 (TNR3+). The receptor chain draws on TRBV28 and TRBJ1-1. The CDR3 region: CASSSGLSTFF.